The source of this TCR beta chain is a study of CD8 T cells in ankylosing spondylitis. Quantitative molecular-barcoded 5'-RACE generated the TCR beta libraries. TCRdb processed the 5' RACE reads anew with MiXCR; each CDR3 protein has one entry. The repertoire holds more than 7,500 distinct CDR3 sequences, with about 3.8% as singletons. There are many counts of this clonotype. Antigen specificity is unknown. This CDR3 is built from 15 residues. Per the germline V gene, CDR1 is SGDLS and CDR2 is YYNGEE. Trimming took 3 bases from V and 2 from J, leaving 12 bases between them. Study conclusions and caveats: Disease-linked clones were reportedly significantly enriched in matched ankylosing spondylitis synovial fluid.

The source material was blood, either unsorted or a sorted T cell fraction (not recorded which). The chain recombines TRBV9 with TRBJ1-3; D possibly corresponds to TRBD1 (5 bases). The TCR sequence derives from a female donor with ankylosing spondylitis or in good health (not recorded which). The CDR3 DNA reads TGTGCCAGCAGCGGAGGGGTAGGGCCTGGAAACACCATATATTTT. Its translation: CASSGGVGPGNTIYF.